Following are 14 T cell receptor beta chains from one sample sequenced in a study of blood T cells in healthy people across ages. PCR was performed a second time for about 6 to 11 cycles using a sample-barcoded 5' primer and a J-beta primer mix. Each CDR3 protein gets one entry after TCRdb re-called the 5' RACE reads with MiXCR. This table has around 1,100,000 distinct CDR3 sequences, 35% to 40% appearing once. The sample comprised blood. These receptors all come from a man aged 18 to 30 in good health.

This clonotype was seen a handful of times. The chain has TRBV7-2 and TRBJ2-5; either TRBD1 or TRBD2 may supply D (5 bases each). Looked up from germline, CDR1 is SGHTA and CDR2 is FQGNSA. The V gene lost 0 bases and the J gene lost 4 bases, with 12 bases spanning the gap. The CDR3 runs to 15 residues. This CDR3 reads CASSLAGTQAETQYF. CDR3 in DNA: TGTGCCAGCAGCTTAGCGGGGACCCAAGCAGAGACCCAGTACTTC. The full variable domain, with the rest looked up from reference TRBV7-2 and TRBJ2-5, is GAGVSQSPSNKVTEKGKDVELRCDPISGHTALYWYRQSLGQGLEFLIYFQGNSAPDKSGLPSDRFSAERTGGSVSTLTIQRTQQEDSAVYLCASSLAGTQAETQYFGPGTRLLVL.

The genes are TRBV6-2 or TRBV6-3 and TRBJ1-5; D is possibly TRBD1 (6 bases). The V end lost 5 bases, the J end lost 1 base, and 12 bases lay between the germline ends. The CDR3 consists of 15 residues. Germline CDR1 and CDR2: MNHEY and SVGEGT. Written as DNA, the CDR3 is TGTGCCAGCAGTAGCAGGGGCGGGAGCAATCAGCCCCAGCATTTT. Protein sequence: CASSSRGGSNQPQHF.

This rearrangement joins TRBV10-3 to TRBJ1-6; D is undetermined. Trimming left V 6 bases short and J 5 bases short, with 8 bases between. The CDR3 is made up of 13 amino acids. Germline lookup yields CDR1 ENHRY and CDR2 SYGVKD. CDR3 in amino acids: CAISPVNNSPLHF. CDR3 coding DNA: TGTGCCATCAGCCCAGTAAATAATTCACCCCTCCACTTT.

This rearrangement joins TRBV15 to TRBJ1-1; the match to TRBD1 covers 8 bases. CDR1 LNHNV and CDR2 YYDKDF come from the germline V gene (reference sequence). V was pared by 3 bases and J by 3 bases, with 3 bases of the junction left unmatched. The CDR3 has 14 residues. CDR3 residues: CATSSPRGHTEAFF. CDR3 coding DNA: TGTGCCACCAGCAGTCCCAGGGGGCACACTGAAGCTTTCTTT.

The sample holds a few counts of this clonotype. V is TRBV12-3 or TRBV12-4 and J is TRBJ2-5; D is ambiguous. V was trimmed by 3 bases and J by 2 bases, leaving 10 bases between them. The CDR3 runs 14 residues. CDR3 protein: CASSFGLQQETQYF. In DNA, the CDR3 is TGTGCCAGCAGTTTTGGGCTCCAACAAGAGACCCAGTACTTC.

This clonotype appeared a few times. The CDR3 loop is CASSLRAAEKLFF. The CDR3 bases are TGTGCCAGCAGCTTACGGGCGGCTGAAAAACTGTTTTTT. V is TRBV13 and J is TRBJ1-4; no firm D call. V lost 2 bases and J 7 bases, leaving 8 bases between the germline ends. The CDR3 consists of 13 residues. Germline-derived CDR1 and CDR2 are PRHDT and FYEKMQ (reference sequence).

This chain links TRBV4-1 with TRBJ1-2; unclear D gene. The CDR3 runs to 14 residues. Germline V gives CDR1 MGHRA, CDR2 YSYEKL. Trimming pared 4 bases from V and 4 bases from J, leaving 13 bases between. The CDR3 loop reads CASSPVLDGYGYTF. In DNA form, the CDR3 reads TGCGCCAGCAGCCCCGTACTAGACGGCTATGGCTACACCTTC.

In regard to this clonotype: At one of its ends the junction is not consistent with the germline gene, which may arise from a read error. The V call is TRBV10-3, the J call TRBJ1-1; weak D call: TRBD1 (6 bases). The CDR3 contains 16 residues. Germline CDR1 reads ENHRY; CDR2 reads SYGVKD. The CDR3 region is CAISESYRAMNTKAFF. The CDR3 DNA sequence: TGTGCCATCAGTGAGTCTTACAGGGCTATGAACACTAAAGCTTTCTTT.

The chain links TRBV20-1 to TRBJ2-5; 11 positions match TRBD1. V lost 3 bases, J lost 11 bases, and 14 bases stayed unmatched. The CDR3 totals 15 residues. Germline CDR1 is DFQATT and CDR2 is SNEGSKA (reference sequence). In DNA, the CDR3 is TGCAGTGCTAGGCCAGGACAGGGGGCTCGGGAGGAGCAGTACTTC. It yields the protein CSARPGQGAREEQYF.

The chain combines TRBV20-1 with TRBJ1-6; 8 bases align to TRBD1. The CDR3 has 14 residues. V shed 6 bases and J 7 bases; nucleotides not matched to a gene: 8. Germline CDR1 reads DFQATT; CDR2 reads SNEGSKA (reference sequence). The CDR3 DNA follows: TGCAGTGCCAACAACCGGGACAGGAATTCACCCCTCCACTTT. Translation: CSANNRDRNSPLHF.

Only a few counts were recorded for this clonotype. This chain links TRBV7-6 with TRBJ2-3; perhaps D is TRBD1 or TRBD2 (5 bases each). The germline gives CDR1 SGHVS, CDR2 FNYEAQ. V shed 2 bases and J shed 0 bases, with 18 bases lying between them. The length of the CDR3 is 18 residues. The DNA of the CDR3 is TGTGCCAGCAGCTTACTGGGACCTGGAGAAAAAAGCACAGATACGCAGTATTTT. It encodes CASSLLGPGEKSTDTQYF.

This clonotype has only a few counts. The rearrangement joins TRBV30 to TRBJ2-6, with no clear D. Germline lookup yields CDR1 GTSNPN and CDR2 SVGIG (reference sequence). The CDR3 covers 13 residues. Trimming took off 5 bases at V and 2 bases at J, with 7 bases between the two ends. Here the CDR3 reads CAWDSAGANVLTF. The CDR3 region has the DNA TGTGCCTGGGACTCGGCTGGGGCCAACGTCCTGACTTTC. Drawing the rest from reference TRBV30 and TRBJ2-6, the complete variable domain is SQTIHQWPATLVQPVGSPLSLECTVEGTSNPNLYWYRQAAGRGLQLLFYSVGIGQISSEVPQNLSASRPQDRQFILSSKKLLLSDSGFYLCAWDSAGANVLTFGAGSRLTVL.

This clonotype appeared a single time. V is TRBV11-1 and J is TRBJ2-2, with 8 nucleotides matching TRBD1. The CDR3 loop spans 15 amino acids. Germline V lookup: CDR1 SGHAT, CDR2 FQDESV (reference sequence). The V segment lost 5 bases and the J segment 5 bases; nucleotides outside the gene matches: 7. The CDR3 DNA reads TGTGCCAGCAGCACCGGGACAGGATGGACCGGGGAGCTGTTTTTT. This encodes CASSTGTGWTGELFF.

This clonotype was found a few times. The chain uses TRBV5-1 and TRBJ1-4; D is ambiguous. The CDR3 length is 16 residues. V lost 0 bases and J lost 0, with 9 bases in between. Germline V gene data show CDR1 as SGHRS and CDR2 as YFSETQ. DNA of the CDR3: TGCGCCAGCAGCTTGGCATTGGGTGCAACTAATGAAAAACTGTTTTTT. Translating gives CASSLALGATNEKLFF.